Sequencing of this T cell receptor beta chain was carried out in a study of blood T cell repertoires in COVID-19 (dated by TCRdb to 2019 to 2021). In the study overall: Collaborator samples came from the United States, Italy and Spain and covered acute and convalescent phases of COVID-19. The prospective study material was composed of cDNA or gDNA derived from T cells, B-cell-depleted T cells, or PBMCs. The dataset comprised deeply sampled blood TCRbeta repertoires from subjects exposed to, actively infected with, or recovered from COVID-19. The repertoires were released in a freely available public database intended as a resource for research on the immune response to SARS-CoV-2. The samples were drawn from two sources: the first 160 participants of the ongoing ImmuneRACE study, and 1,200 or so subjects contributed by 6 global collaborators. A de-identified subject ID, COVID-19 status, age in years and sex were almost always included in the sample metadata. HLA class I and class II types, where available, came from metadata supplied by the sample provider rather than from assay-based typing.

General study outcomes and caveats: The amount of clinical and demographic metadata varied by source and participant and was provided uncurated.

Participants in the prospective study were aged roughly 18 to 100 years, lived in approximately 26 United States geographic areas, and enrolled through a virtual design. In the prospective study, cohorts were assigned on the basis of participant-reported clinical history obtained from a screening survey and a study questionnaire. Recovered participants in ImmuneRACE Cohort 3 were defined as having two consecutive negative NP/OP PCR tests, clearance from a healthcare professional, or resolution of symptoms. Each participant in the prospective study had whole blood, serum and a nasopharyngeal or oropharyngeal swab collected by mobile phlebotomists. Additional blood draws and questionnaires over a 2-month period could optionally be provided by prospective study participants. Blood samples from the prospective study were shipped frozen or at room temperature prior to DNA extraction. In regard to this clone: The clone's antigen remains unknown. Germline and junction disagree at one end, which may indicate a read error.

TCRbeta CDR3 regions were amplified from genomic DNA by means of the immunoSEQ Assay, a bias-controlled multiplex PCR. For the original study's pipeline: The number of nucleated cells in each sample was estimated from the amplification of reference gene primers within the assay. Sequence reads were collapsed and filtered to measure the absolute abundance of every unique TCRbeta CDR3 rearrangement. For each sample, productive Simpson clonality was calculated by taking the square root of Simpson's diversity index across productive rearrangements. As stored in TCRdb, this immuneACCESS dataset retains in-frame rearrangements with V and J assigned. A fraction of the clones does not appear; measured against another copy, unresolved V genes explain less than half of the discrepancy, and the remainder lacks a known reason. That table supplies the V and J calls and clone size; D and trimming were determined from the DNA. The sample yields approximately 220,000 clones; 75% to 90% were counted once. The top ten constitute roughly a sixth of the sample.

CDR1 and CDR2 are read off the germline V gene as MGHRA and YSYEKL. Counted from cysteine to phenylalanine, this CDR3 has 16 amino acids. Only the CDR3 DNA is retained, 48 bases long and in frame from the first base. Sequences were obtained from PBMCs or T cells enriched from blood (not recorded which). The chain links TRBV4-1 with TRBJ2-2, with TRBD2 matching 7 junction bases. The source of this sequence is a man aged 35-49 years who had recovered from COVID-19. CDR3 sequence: CASSQDAGANAGELFF. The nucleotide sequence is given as TGCGCCAGCAGCCAAGATGCGGGAGCGAACGCCGGGGAGCTGTTTTTT.